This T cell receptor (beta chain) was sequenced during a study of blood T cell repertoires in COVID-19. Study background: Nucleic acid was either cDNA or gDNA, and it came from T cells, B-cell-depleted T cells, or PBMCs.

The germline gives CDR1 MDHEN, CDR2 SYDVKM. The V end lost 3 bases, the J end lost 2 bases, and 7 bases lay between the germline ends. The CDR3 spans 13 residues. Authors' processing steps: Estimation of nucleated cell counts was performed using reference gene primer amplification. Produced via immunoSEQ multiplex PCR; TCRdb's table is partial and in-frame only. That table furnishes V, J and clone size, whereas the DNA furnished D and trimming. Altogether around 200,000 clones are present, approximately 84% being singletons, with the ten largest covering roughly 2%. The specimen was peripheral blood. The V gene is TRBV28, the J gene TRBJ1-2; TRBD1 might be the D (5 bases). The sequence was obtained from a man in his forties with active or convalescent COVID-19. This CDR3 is CASSLTANYGYTF. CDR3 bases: TGTGCCAGCAGTTTGACAGCGAACTATGGCTACACCTTC.